This TCR beta chain was sequenced in a study of T-cell memory formation after mild COVID-19. TCRdb used MiXCR to reprocess the 5' RACE reads, holding one entry per CDR3 protein. The sample has around 210,000 distinct CDR3 sequences, 7.5% to 10% seen once. Whole-study findings and limits: Memory sampled before infection contained some responding clones, suggesting cross-reactive memory joined. Contracting clones from day 15 to 85 had balanced CD4/CD8; later expanders favoured CD4+.

V lost 5 bases, J lost 4 bases, and 11 bases lay in between. The CDR3 totals 13 residues. Germline CDR1 is SEHNR and CDR2 is FQNEAQ (reference sequence). As to this clonotype: What it binds is unknown.

The sequencing input was PBMCs or a T cell subset sorted from them (not recorded which). The source is a man between 18 and 29 years old who had mild COVID-19 (a few samples of this study predate the infection). Cell type and time point are not known. The chain carries TRBV7-9 and TRBJ2-5, with D perhaps matching TRBD1 (6 bases). The CDR3 spells CASSPDRPETQYF. The CDR3, as DNA: TGTGCCAGCAGCCCGGACAGACCAGAGACCCAGTACTTC.